This T cell receptor beta chain was identified during a study of graft-versus-host responses after intestinal transplantation. Study findings and constraints: Some patients had graft-donor T cell macrochimerism. In their allografts, the ratios of graft-versus-host to host-versus-graft T cell clones were high.

Sequencing used immunoSEQ multiplex PCR; TCRdb keeps in-frame clones, though not all of them. The sample contains 80,000 to 95,000 clones, approximately 94% of which appear only once. This clone has just one count. Its antigen is as yet unknown. J was trimmed by 1 base and V by 0 bases; bases with no gene match: 9. Looked up from germline, CDR1 is SGHKS and CDR2 is YYEKEE (reference sequence). The length of the CDR3 is 17 residues. Sequences were derived from unstimulated CD8+ T cells sorted from spleen or lymph node cells, sampled before intestinal transplant. The chain carries TRBV5-5 and TRBJ2-7; TRBD1 agrees at 8 bases. This clonotype was sampled from a human donor who received an intestinal transplant. In DNA form, the CDR3 reads TGTGCCAGCAGCTTGGACTTTACAGGGGGAGTTTCCTACGAGCAGTACTTC. Encoded protein: CASSLDFTGGVSYEQYF.